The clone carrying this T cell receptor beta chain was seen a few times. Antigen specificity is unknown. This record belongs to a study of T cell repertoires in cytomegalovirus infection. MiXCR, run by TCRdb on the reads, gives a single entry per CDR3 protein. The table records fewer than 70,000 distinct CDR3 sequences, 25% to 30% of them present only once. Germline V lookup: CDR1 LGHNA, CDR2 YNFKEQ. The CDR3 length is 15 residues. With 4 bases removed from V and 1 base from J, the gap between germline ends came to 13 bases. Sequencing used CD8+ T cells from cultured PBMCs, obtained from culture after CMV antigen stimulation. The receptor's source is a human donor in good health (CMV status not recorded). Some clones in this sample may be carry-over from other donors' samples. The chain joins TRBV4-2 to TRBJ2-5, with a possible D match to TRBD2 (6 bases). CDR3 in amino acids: CASSRYLAFQETQYF. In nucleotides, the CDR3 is TGTGCCAGCAGCCGGTACCTAGCGTTCCAAGAGACCCAGTACTTC.